This T cell receptor (beta chain) was obtained from a study of blood T cell repertoires in COVID-19. Data came from immunoSEQ multiplex PCR; TCRdb stores just in-frame clones and leaves some out. The repertoire includes roughly 130,000 clones, roughly 84% of them detected once, and over 3% sits in the top ten. The ends lost 6 bases at V and 0 bases at J; junction bases unmatched: 7. CDR1 and CDR2 (germline): SGHVS, FNYEAQ. The CDR3 contains 15 residues. The sample was PBMCs or T cells enriched from blood (not recorded which). The TCR originated in a woman in her twenties or thirties who had recovered from COVID-19. This chain uses TRBV7-6 with TRBJ1-1; 7 nucleotides agree with TRBD1. CDR3 bases: TGTGCCAGCAGACTGGACAGGCCCCTGAACACTGAAGCTTTCTTT. Protein: CASRLDRPLNTEAFF.